This T cell receptor beta chain was identified during a study of blood T cell repertoires in COVID-19. Background on the study: There were acute and convalescent COVID-19 samples, and they came from the United States, Italy and Spain. The cDNA or gDNA used as material had been derived from T cells, B-cell-depleted T cells, or PBMCs.

Germline values: CDR1 MNHEY, CDR2 SVGAGI. V lost 2 bases, J lost 5 bases, and 7 bases lay in between. CDR3 length: 13 amino acids. Source study methods: By means of reference gene primer amplification, nucleated cell counts were estimated. Sequencing used immunoSEQ multiplex PCR; TCRdb keeps in-frame clones, though not all of them. Clone size and the V and J calls come from that table; the DNA yielded D and trimming. The top ten clones hold more than 9% of a sample with tens of thousands of clones, over 75% of them seen once. The chain joins TRBV6-5 to TRBJ2-1, with D unresolved. Sequencing was carried out using peripheral blood. This clonotype originated in a human donor in a cohort sampled during active COVID-19. CDR3: CASSYETNNEQFF. The CDR3 DNA sequence: TGTGCCAGCAGTTACGAAACAAACAATGAGCAGTTCTTC.